The clone carrying this TCR beta chain came up a few times. The data belong to a study of identical twins. TCRdb fed the 5' RACE reads into MiXCR, producing one record per CDR3 protein. The profile covers about 530,000 distinct CDR3 sequences, with roughly 15% appearing a single time and roughly 0.42% taken by the ten largest. J was trimmed by 3 bases and V by 6 bases; bases with no gene match: 14. This CDR3 contains 17 residues. CDR1 is SGDLS, CDR2 YYNGEE, per germline. This same sample was also part of a study on yellow fever vaccine responses in identical twins.

The sequence came from a woman aged 18-30 years in good health. The specimen sequenced was CD4+ T cells sorted from blood. The rearrangement links TRBV9 to TRBJ2-4, with 8 bases matching TRBD1. CDR3 coding DNA: TGTGCCAGCACCCCACGGGGACAGGTATTAGACAAAAACATTCAGTACTTC. This translates into CASTPRGQVLDKNIQYF.